This record looks at one T cell receptor (beta chain) sequence and its context. Its specificity is unknown. Sequencing relied on immunoSEQ assay v3.0, run at survey level. Each sample aimed for about 35,000-50,000 sequenced T-cell genomes. Sequenced by immunoSEQ multiplex PCR; TCRdb stores in-frame clones only, minus some. The sample includes roughly 17,000 clones, over 75% of them seen just once. V dropped 7 bases and J dropped 7 bases, with 11 bases sitting between them. Germline CDR1 SGHAT, CDR2 FQNNGV. This CDR3 comprises 11 residues. Specimens carried roughly 0.9-11 million cryopreserved PBMC before DNA extraction. This entry is derived from a study of long-term antiretroviral therapy in people with HIV. Study conclusions and caveats: Clonal expansions arising prior to ART prevailed in the repertoire at every time point. HIV repertoires had narrower CDR3 length ranges than controls.

The J gene is TRBJ2-7, the V gene TRBV11-2, with D perhaps given as TRBD1 or TRBD2 (5 bases each). The TCR comes from a man between 18 and 29 years old with HIV. The input for sequencing was unsorted PBMCs, taken 0.3 years after starting antiretroviral therapy. Here the CDR3 DNA reads TGTGCCAGCACGGGGCCGGGTGAGCAGTACTTC. This codes for CASTGPGEQYF.